One T cell receptor beta chain is described in this entry. Its antigen remains unidentified. This specimen belongs to a study of cytomegalovirus exposure and HLA in healthy donors. Findings and caveats of the study: Across donors, most TCRs were seen rarely, yet some public ones were widespread. Prediction of most subjects' HLA-A and HLA-B alleles by TCR beta sequences was reportedly accurate. Later genetic work tied a missense DCLRE1C variant to beta-chain V and J trimming.

The germline CDR1 and CDR2 sequences are KGHSH and LQKENI. Between the trimmed V and J ends, which lost 3 bases and 1 base, there was a span of 4 bases. The CDR3 length is 13 residues. The PCR made use of 60 Vbeta and 13 Jbeta primers. Original data processing: The count from a later analysis was about 80 million unique TCR beta chains, some 10 million of them shared. TCRdb's copy holds only in-frame clones and misses some; the assay was immunoSEQ multiplex PCR. The V and J calls and clone size come from that table; D and trimming were worked out from the DNA. This repertoire includes roughly 190,000 clones.

V gene TRBV18 combines with J gene TRBJ1-5; D ambiguous. This receptor was obtained from a young man in good health and CMV-seronegative. Material: PBMCs. CDR3 nucleotides: TGTGCCAGCTCACCGGAGAGCAATCAGCCCCAGCATTTT. Translation gives CASSPESNQPQHF.